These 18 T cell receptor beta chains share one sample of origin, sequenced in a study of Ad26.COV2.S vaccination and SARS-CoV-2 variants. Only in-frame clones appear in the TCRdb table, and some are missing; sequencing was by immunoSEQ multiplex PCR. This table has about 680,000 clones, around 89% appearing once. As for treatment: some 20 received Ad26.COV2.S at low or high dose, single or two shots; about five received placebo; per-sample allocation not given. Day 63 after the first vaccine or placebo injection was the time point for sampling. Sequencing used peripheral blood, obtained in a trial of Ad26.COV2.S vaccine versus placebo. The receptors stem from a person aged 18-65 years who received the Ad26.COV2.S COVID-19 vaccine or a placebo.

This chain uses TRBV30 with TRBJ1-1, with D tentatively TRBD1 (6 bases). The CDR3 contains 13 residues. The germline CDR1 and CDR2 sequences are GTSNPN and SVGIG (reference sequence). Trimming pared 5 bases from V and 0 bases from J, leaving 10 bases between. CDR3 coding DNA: TGTGCCTGGGTAGGACAGCTGAACACTGAAGCTTTCTTT. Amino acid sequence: CAWVGQLNTEAFF.

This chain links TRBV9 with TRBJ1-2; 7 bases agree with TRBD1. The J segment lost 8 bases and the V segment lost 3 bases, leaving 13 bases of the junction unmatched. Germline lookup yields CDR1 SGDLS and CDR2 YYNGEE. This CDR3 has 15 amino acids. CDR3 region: CASSGNPGTANGYTF. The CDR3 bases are TGTGCCAGCAGCGGTAACCCCGGGACAGCAAACGGCTACACCTTC.

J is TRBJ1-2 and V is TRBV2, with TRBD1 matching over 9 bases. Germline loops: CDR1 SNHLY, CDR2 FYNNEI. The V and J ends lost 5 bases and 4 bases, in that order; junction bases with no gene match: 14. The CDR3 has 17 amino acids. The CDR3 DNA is TGTGCCAGCAGTCCCCGAATGGGGGACAGGGTCCTCTATGGCTACACCTTC. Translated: CASSPRMGDRVLYGYTF.

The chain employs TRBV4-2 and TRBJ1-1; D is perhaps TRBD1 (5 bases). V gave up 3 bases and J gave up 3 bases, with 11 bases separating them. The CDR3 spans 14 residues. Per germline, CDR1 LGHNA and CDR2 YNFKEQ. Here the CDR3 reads CASSQARDYTEAFF. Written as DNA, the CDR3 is TGTGCCAGCAGCCAGGCCCGGGACTACACTGAAGCTTTCTTT.

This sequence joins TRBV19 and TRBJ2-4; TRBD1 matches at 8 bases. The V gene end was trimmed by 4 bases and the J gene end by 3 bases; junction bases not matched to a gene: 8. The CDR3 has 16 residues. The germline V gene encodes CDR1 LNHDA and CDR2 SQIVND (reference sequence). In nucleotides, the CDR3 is TGTGCCAGTAGTAACTTAGGACAGGGAGACAAAAACATTCAGTACTTC. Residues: CASSNLGQGDKNIQYF.

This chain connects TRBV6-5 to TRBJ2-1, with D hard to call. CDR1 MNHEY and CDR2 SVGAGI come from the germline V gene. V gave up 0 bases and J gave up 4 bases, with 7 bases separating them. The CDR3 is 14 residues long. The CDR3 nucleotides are TGTGCCAGCAGTTACTCTGGTGTTTACAATGAGCAGTTCTTC. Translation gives CASSYSGVYNEQFF.

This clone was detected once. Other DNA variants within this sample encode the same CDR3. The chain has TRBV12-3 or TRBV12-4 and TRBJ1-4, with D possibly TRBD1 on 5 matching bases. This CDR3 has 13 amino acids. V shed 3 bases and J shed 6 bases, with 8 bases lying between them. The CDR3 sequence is CASSLKGDEKLFF. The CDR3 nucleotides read TGTGCCAGCAGTTTGAAAGGGGATGAAAAACTGTTTTTT.

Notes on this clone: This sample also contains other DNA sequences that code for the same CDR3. The CDR3 spells CASSSQWTTPNYGYTF. The CDR3 DNA reads as TGTGCCAGCAGCTCGCAGTGGACAACCCCTAACTATGGCTACACCTTC. The chain carries TRBV5-4 and TRBJ1-2, with D possibly being TRBD1 (5 bases). V lost 3 bases and J 0 bases, leaving 15 bases between the germline ends. Germline V CDR1 and CDR2: SGHNT, YYREEE (reference sequence). This CDR3 contains 16 residues.

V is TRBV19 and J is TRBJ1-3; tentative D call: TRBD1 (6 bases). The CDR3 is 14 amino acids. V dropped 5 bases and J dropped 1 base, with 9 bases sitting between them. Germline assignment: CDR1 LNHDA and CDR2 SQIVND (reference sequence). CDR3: CASSVTGSGNTIYF. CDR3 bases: TGTGCCAGTAGTGTTACAGGGTCTGGAAACACCATATATTTT.

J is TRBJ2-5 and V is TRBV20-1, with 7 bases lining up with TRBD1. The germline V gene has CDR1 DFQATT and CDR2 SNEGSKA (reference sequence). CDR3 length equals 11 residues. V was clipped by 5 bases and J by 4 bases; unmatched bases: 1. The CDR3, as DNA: TGCAGTGCTCACAGGGGAGAGACCCAGTACTTC. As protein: CSAHRGETQYF.

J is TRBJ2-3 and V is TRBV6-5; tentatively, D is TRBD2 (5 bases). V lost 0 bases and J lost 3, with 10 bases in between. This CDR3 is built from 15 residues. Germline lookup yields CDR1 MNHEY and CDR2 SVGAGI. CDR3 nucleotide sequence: TGTGCCAGCAGTTACTCGAGCACGGGGACAGATACGCAGTATTTT. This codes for CASSYSSTGTDTQYF.

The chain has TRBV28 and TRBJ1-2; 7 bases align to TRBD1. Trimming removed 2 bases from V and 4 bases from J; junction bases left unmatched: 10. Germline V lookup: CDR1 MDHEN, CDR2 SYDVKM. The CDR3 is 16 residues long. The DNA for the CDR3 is TGTGCCAGCAGTTTAGGGTTTCTAGGGGGCGGCTATGGCTACACCTTC. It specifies CASSLGFLGGGYGYTF.

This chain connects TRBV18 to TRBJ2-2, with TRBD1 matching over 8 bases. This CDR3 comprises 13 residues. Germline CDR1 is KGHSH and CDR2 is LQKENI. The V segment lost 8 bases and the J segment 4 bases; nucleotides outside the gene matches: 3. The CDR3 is CASPDRATGELFF. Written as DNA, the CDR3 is TGTGCCAGCCCGGACAGGGCCACCGGGGAGCTGTTTTTT.

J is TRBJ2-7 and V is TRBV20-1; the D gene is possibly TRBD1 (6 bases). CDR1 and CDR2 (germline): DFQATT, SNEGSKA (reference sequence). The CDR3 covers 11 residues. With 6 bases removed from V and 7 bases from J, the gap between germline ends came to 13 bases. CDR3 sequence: CSAKTGLEQYF. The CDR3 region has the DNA TGCAGTGCGAAAACAGGGTTAGAGCAGTACTTC.

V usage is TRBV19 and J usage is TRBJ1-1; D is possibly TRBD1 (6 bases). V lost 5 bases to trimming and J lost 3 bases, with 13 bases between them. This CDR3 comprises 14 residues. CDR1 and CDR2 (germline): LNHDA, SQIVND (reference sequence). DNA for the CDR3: TGTGCCAGTAGTGATGAGGGGGGGTACACTGAAGCTTTCTTT. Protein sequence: CASSDEGGYTEAFF. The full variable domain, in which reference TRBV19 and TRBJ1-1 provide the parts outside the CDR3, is DGGITQSPKYLFRKEGQNVTLSCEQNLNHDAMYWYRQDPGQGLRLIYYSQIVNDFQKGDIAEGYSVSREKKESFPLTVTSAQKNPTAFYLCASSDEGGYTEAFFGQGTRLTVV.

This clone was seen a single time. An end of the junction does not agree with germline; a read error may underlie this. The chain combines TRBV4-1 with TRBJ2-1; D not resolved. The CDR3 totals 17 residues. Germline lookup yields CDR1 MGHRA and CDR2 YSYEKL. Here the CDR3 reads CASTQRADPYPNNEQFF. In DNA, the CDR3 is TGCGCCAGCACCCAAAGAGCCGACCCCTACCCGAACAATGAGCAGTTCTTC.

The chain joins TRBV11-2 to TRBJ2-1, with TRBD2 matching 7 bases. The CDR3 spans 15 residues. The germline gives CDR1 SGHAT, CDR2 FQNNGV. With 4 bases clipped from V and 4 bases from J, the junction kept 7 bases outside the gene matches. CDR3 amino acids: CASSSRDYRYNEQFF. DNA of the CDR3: TGTGCCAGCAGCTCCCGGGACTATCGATACAATGAGCAGTTCTTC.

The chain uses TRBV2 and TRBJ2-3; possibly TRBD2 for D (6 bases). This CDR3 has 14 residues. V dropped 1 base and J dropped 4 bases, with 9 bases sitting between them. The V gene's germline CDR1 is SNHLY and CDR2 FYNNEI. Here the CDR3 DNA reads TGTGCCAGCAGTGAAGGGTGGGAGGCAGATACGCAGTATTTT. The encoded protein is CASSEGWEADTQYF.